The source of this T cell receptor beta chain is a study of cytomegalovirus exposure and HLA in healthy donors. Study conclusions and caveats: The classifier, whose performance was assessed in both the original and validation cohorts, reportedly diagnosed cytomegalovirus status with high specificity and sensitivity.

As regards this clone: Its antigen is not identified.

Amplification used 60 Vbeta primers and 13 Jbeta primers. Only in-frame clones appear in the TCRdb table, and some are missing; sequencing was by immunoSEQ multiplex PCR. The repertoire has under 150,000 clones, about 80% of them found once; the top ten carry about 4.7%. Looked up from germline, CDR1 is SQVTM and CDR2 is ANQGSEA. Trimming pared 0 bases from V and 2 bases from J, leaving 13 bases between. The CDR3 is 15 residues long. Sequencing was done on a sample of PBMCs. This TCR was recovered from a male donor in good health and CMV-seronegative. The V gene is TRBV29-1, the J gene TRBJ2-5; a weak D match, TRBD2 (5 bases). The CDR3 DNA sequence: TGCAGCGTTGAAGATGGGTTCCGGGATCAAGAGACCCAGTACTTC. Its translation is CSVEDGFRDQETQYF.